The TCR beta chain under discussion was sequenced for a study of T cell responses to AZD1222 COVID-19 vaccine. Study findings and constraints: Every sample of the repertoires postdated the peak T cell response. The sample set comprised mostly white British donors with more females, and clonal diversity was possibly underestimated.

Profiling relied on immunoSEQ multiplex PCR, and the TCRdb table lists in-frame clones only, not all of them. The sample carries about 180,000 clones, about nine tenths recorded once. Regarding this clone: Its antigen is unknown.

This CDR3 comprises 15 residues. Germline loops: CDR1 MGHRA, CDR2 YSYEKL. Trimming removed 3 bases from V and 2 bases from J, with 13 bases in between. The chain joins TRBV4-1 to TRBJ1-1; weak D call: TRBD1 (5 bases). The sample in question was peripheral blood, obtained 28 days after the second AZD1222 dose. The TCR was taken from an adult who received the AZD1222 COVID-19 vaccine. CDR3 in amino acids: CASSHILTANTEAFF. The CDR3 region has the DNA TGCGCCAGCAGCCACATTTTGACAGCTAACACTGAAGCTTTCTTT.